A selection of T cell receptor beta chains follows, all from one sample in a study of OX40 agonist ivuxolimab in advanced cancers. TCRdb's copy holds only in-frame clones and misses some; the assay was immunoSEQ multiplex PCR. The sample consists of more than 90,000 clones, approximately 80% of them appearing once. The sequencing here drew on CD4+ or CD8+ T cells sorted from blood, taken in a trial of the OX40 agonist ivuxolimab. The receptor set was obtained from an adult with an advanced solid tumor such as melanoma, head and neck, liver or kidney cancer. The CDR3 runs from the conserved cysteine through the conserved F or W. The D gene is left open where the match is weak. For some rows the clone size is stated as once, few or many, or as a class when expanded; others skip it.

-,TRBV5-6,TRBJ1-2,-,CASSLVGGGNTF,-
few,TRBV28,TRBJ1-1,-,CASCESLNTEAFF,TGTGCCAGCTGCGAGTCTCTGAACACTGAAGCTTTCTTT
-,TRBV11-3,TRBJ2-2,-,CASSLPTAVEAGELFF,TGTGCCAGCAGCCTCCCGACGGCGGTCGAGGCCGGGGAGCTGTTTTTT
-,TRBV19,TRBJ1-2,-,CASTNWEGNYGYTF,TGTGCCAGTACCAATTGGGAGGGCAACTATGGCTACACCTTC
-,TRBV6-5,TRBJ2-7,TRBD2,CASKGTSGSYEQYF,TGTGCCAGCAAAGGGACTAGCGGATCCTACGAGCAGTACTTC
-,TRBV15,TRBJ2-2,TRBD2,CATGEGTNTGELFF,TGTGCCACCGGGGAGGGGACGAACACCGGGGAGCTGTTTTTT
-,TRBV10-3,TRBJ2-1,TRBD2,CAISDRGTSGTNEQFF,TGTGCCATCAGTGACCGAGGGACTAGCGGAACCAATGAGCAGTTCTTC
-,TRBV7-6,TRBJ2-3,-,CASSSGLSTDTQYF,TGTGCCAGCAGCTCGGGACTTTCCACAGATACGCAGTATTTT
few,TRBV6-5,TRBJ1-2,-,CASSTTGTRAGYTF,TGTGCCAGCAGTACCACCGGGACACGGGCTGGCTACACCTTC
few,TRBV29-1,TRBJ2-2,TRBD1,CSVERTGGVGELFF,TGCAGCGTTGAAAGAACAGGGGGAGTCGGGGAGCTGTTTTTT
-,TRBV7-2,TRBJ2-7,TRBD1,CASSISTGTGYEQYF,TGTGCCAGCAGCATCTCTACCGGGACAGGCTACGAGCAGTACTTC
-,TRBV30,TRBJ2-5,TRBD1,CAWSTAGGMGETQYF,TGTGCCTGGAGTACAGCAGGGGGCATGGGAGAGACCCAGTACTTC
-,TRBV5-4,TRBJ2-7,TRBD2,CASSLGGRLADRYEQYF,TGTGCCAGCAGCTTGGGGGGTCGACTAGCGGACCGCTACGAGCAGTACTTC
-,TRBV5-4,TRBJ2-6,-,CASSLPGRVVSGANVLTF,TGTGCCAGCAGCTTGCCGGGACGGGTTGTCTCTGGGGCCAACGTCCTGACTTTC
-,TRBV6-5,TRBJ1-6,-,CASSYIQTYNSPLHF,TGTGCCAGCAGTTACATCCAGACTTATAATTCACCCCTCCACTTT
-,TRBV4-3,TRBJ1-3,TRBD1,CASSSGGSGNTIYF,TGCGCCAGCAGCTCAGGGGGCTCTGGAAACACCATATATTTT
-,TRBV6-4,TRBJ2-1,TRBD2,CASSDSKLAGGEQFF,TGTGCCAGCAGTGACTCGAAACTAGCGGGAGGTGAGCAGTTCTTC
few,TRBV30,TRBJ1-2,-,CAYQWVHGYTF,TGTGCCTACCAATGGGTTCACGGCTACACCTTC
-,TRBV10-3,TRBJ2-3,TRBD2,CAIRGSGGADTQYF,TGTGCCATCAGGGGTTCCGGGGGGGCAGATACGCAGTATTTT
-,TRBV11-3,TRBJ1-4,TRBD1,CASSCTSHPGQILKCEKLFF,TGTGCCAGCAGCTGTACCTCCCATCCGGGACAGATCTTAAAATGTGAAAAACTGTTTTTT
-,TRBV6-6,TRBJ2-1,-,CASSVTGRSYNEQFF,TGTGCCAGCAGTGTGACAGGACGCTCCTACAATGAGCAGTTCTTC
-,TRBV18,TRBJ1-6,TRBD1,CASSPGTGVSPLHF,TGTGCCAGCTCACCAGGGACAGGGGTTTCACCCCTCCACTTT
-,TRBV9,TRBJ2-1,TRBD2,CASSPPGLGGSNEQFF,TGTGCCAGCAGCCCCCCGGGACTAGGGGGATCGAATGAGCAGTTCTTC
few,TRBV29-1,TRBJ2-5,-,CSVGEAGLYQETQYF,TGCAGCGTTGGTGAGGCAGGGCTGTACCAAGAGACCCAGTACTTC
-,TRBV7-7,TRBJ2-2,-,CASSLGRTGNTGELFF,TGTGCCAGCAGCTTAGGCCGGACGGGGAACACCGGGGAGCTGTTTTTT